This entry is about one T cell receptor beta chain. This entry comes from a study of blood T cell repertoires in COVID-19. Across the study: PBMCs, B-cell-depleted T cells, or T cells were the source of the cDNA or gDNA that made up the material.

Assay: immunoSEQ multiplex PCR; the TCRdb copy retains only in-frame clones and omits some. The sample lists 270,000 or so clones; 84% were seen once. The CDR3 runs to 15 residues. Germline CDR1 MNHEY, CDR2 SVGAGI. V lost 5 bases to trimming and J lost 0 bases, with 13 bases between them. Source material: peripheral blood. The rearrangement links TRBV6-5 to TRBJ1-1; D possibly corresponds to TRBD1 (5 bases). The source is a human donor in a cohort sampled during active COVID-19. CDR3 amino acids: CASSPRPGMNTEAFF. Here the CDR3 DNA reads TGTGCCAGCAGTCCCCGGCCAGGGATGAACACTGAAGCTTTCTTT.